What follows describes a single TCR beta chain. What it binds is unknown. Primers included in the PCR were 60 Vbeta and 13 Jbeta primers. Profiling relied on immunoSEQ multiplex PCR, and the TCRdb table lists in-frame clones only, not all of them. The data show about 120,000 clones, with about three quarters seen just once and over 2.5% held by the top ten. These data belong to a study of cytomegalovirus exposure and HLA in healthy donors. Study-level findings and limits: In vitro experiments confirmed that a few CMV-associated chains were specific for CMV antigens. In an earlier analysis, about 90% or about 30%: the productive usage of most TCR beta V segments.

Trimming removed 0 bases from V and 10 bases from J; junction bases left unmatched: 9. The CDR3 extends over 15 amino acids. The germline gives CDR1 MRHNA, CDR2 SNTAGT. The source is a woman aged 60-75 years in good health and CMV-seropositive. The chain combines TRBV6-4 with TRBJ2-3, with 8 bases lining up with TRBD2. The sequenced sample was PBMCs. CDR3 nucleotide sequence: TGTGCCAGCAGTGACTCCGGGACTAGTGTTTTTGCGCAGTATTTT. It is translated as CASSDSGTSVFAQYF.